This entry lists 19 T cell receptor beta chains sequenced from one sample in a study of control samples from healthy donors and cancer patients. Clones were sequenced by immunoSEQ multiplex PCR, and TCRdb holds only the in-frame ones, with some missing. The sample contains approximately 60,000 clones, 75% to 95% of which appear only once. The sequenced sample was PBMCs. These receptors were taken from a woman between 50 and 59 years old with colorectal cancer.

The chain carries TRBV9 and TRBJ2-7, with 9 bases that match TRBD2. The length of the CDR3 is 15 residues. After removal of 0 bases from V and 3 bases from J, the junction contained 4 bases not matched to a gene. Germline CDR1 SGDLS, CDR2 YYNGEE. CDR3 loop: CASSVGPSGIYEQYF. The CDR3, as DNA: TGTGCCAGCAGCGTAGGTCCTAGCGGGATCTACGAGCAGTACTTC.

This rearrangement joins TRBV6-6 to TRBJ2-5, with 8 nucleotides matching TRBD2. V shed 3 bases and J 5 bases; nucleotides not matched to a gene: 5. Germline values: CDR1 MNHNY, CDR2 SVGAGI (reference sequence). The CDR3 totals 14 residues. In nucleotides, the CDR3 is TGTGCCAGCAGTTATCGGGAGGGATGGGAGACCCAGTACTTC. The encoded protein is CASSYREGWETQYF.

The chain couples TRBV4-1 to TRBJ2-7, with 9 bases that match TRBD1. V shed 2 bases and J 2 bases; nucleotides not matched to a gene: 4. The CDR3 is 15 amino acids. Germline V gene data show CDR1 as MGHRA and CDR2 as YSYEKL. The CDR3 DNA reads TGCGCCAGCAGCCAAAGGACAGGGGCCCCCTACGAGCAGTACTTC. Translating it yields CASSQRTGAPYEQYF.

The rearrangement links TRBV3-1 (or the pseudogene TRBV3-2) to TRBJ1-6, with D possibly TRBD1 on 5 matching bases. V was pared by 8 bases and J by 9 bases, with 17 bases between. The CDR3 is 14 amino acids. The V gene's germline CDR1 is LGHDT and CDR2 YNNKEL (reference sequence). CDR3 region: CASSSGTAGSPLHF. The CDR3 DNA reads as TGTGCCAGCTCCTCCGGGACGGCTGGTTCACCCCTCCACTTT.

J is TRBJ2-6 and V is TRBV7-9; D unresolved. The V end lost 1 base, the J end lost 0 bases, and 4 bases lay between the germline ends. Germline V gives CDR1 SEHNR, CDR2 FQNEAQ (reference sequence). This CDR3 contains 15 residues. CDR3 loop: CASSLGPSGANVLTF. The CDR3 DNA is TGTGCCAGCAGCTTAGGTCCCTCTGGGGCCAACGTCCTGACTTTC.

V usage is TRBV5-1 and J usage is TRBJ2-7; D might be TRBD1 or TRBD2, each matching 5 bases. V shed 2 bases and J shed 1 base, with 13 bases lying between them. The germline CDR1 and CDR2 sequences are SGHRS and YFSETQ. This CDR3 is 15 amino acids long. CDR3 in DNA: TGCGCCAGCAGCTTAAAGAGCGAGGGGTCCTACGAGCAGTACTTC. Protein product: CASSLKSEGSYEQYF.

The V gene is TRBV6-4, the J gene TRBJ2-2; D call uncertain. Germline lookup yields CDR1 MRHNA and CDR2 SNTAGT. The CDR3 contains 16 residues. V lost 6 bases and J lost 2, with 16 bases in between. CDR3 in DNA: TGTGCCAGCAGCCCGTTCTCGGGCAGAAACACCGGGGAGCTGTTTTTT. This gives the protein CASSPFSGRNTGELFF.

The chain has TRBV2 and TRBJ2-5, with 7 bases identical to TRBD2. CDR3 length: 13 amino acids. Looked up from germline, CDR1 is SNHLY and CDR2 is FYNNEI. J was trimmed by 4 bases and V by 7 bases; bases with no gene match: 6. DNA for the CDR3: TGTGCCAGCACCGGCGGGAGAGGAGAGACCCAGTACTTC. Its translation: CASTGGRGETQYF.

This clone appeared once. This chain connects TRBV6-5 to TRBJ1-2; D ambiguous. CDR1 and CDR2 from the germline V gene are MNHEY and SVGAGI. Trimming took 5 bases from V and 4 from J, leaving 11 bases between them. This CDR3 has 13 residues. In DNA form, the CDR3 reads TGTGCCAGCAGTAGTAGAGAGATCTATGGCTACACCTTC. Translation: CASSSREIYGYTF.

The chain couples TRBV28 to TRBJ2-7, with 7 nucleotides matching TRBD1. This CDR3 contains 14 residues. V lost 6 bases, J lost 2 bases, and 7 bases stayed unmatched. Germline CDR1 reads MDHEN; CDR2 reads SYDVKM. The chain's CDR3 is CASRRQGTTYEQYF. The CDR3 nucleotides are TGTGCCAGCAGACGACAGGGAACTACCTACGAGCAGTACTTC.

The CDR3 nucleotides read TGTGCCAGCAGGCCATCTACAGGGAAAGGCTACACCTTC. It specifies CASRPSTGKGYTF. This chain joins TRBV3-1 (or the pseudogene TRBV3-2) and TRBJ1-2, with D possibly TRBD1 on 6 matching bases. The V and J ends lost 6 bases and 8 bases respectively, with 16 bases between them. The CDR3 length is 13 residues. Germline loops: CDR1 LGHDT, CDR2 YNNKEL (reference sequence).

This rearrangement joins TRBV7-3 to TRBJ2-5; weak D call: TRBD1 (5 bases). CDR3 size: 15 residues. CDR1 is SGHTA, CDR2 FQGTGA, per germline. Trimming took 0 bases from V and 5 from J, leaving 13 bases between them. CDR3 protein: CASSLTAGRGETQYF. In DNA, the CDR3 is TGTGCCAGCAGCTTAACGGCTGGTAGGGGTGAGACCCAGTACTTC.

V and J are TRBV19 and TRBJ2-5, with D possibly called TRBD1 or TRBD2 (5 bases each). V was trimmed by 1 base and J by 2 bases, leaving 14 bases between them. This CDR3 has 16 residues. Germline values: CDR1 LNHDA, CDR2 SQIVND (reference sequence). Written as DNA, the CDR3 is TGTGCCAGTAGTATAGGTACGGGGCACTCGCAAGAGACCCAGTACTTC. Translating gives CASSIGTGHSQETQYF.

This sequence joins TRBV29-1 and TRBJ1-1; D gene ambiguous. The CDR3 runs to 12 residues. CDR1 is SQVTM, CDR2 ANQGSEA, per germline. Trimming took off 5 bases at V and 1 base at J, with 8 bases between the two ends. This CDR3 is CSVLEGNTEAFF. The CDR3 DNA reads as TGCAGCGTTCTGGAAGGGAACACTGAAGCTTTCTTT.

The gene calls are TRBV5-4 and TRBJ1-3; TRBD1 is a possible D gene (5 bases). Germline lookup yields CDR1 SGHNT and CDR2 YYREEE (reference sequence). The CDR3 contains 15 residues. The V gene lost 4 bases and the J gene lost 0 bases, with 11 bases spanning the gap. In DNA form, the CDR3 reads TGTGCCAGCAGCGGAACAGGAAACTCTGGAAACACCATATATTTT. Protein: CASSGTGNSGNTIYF.

In DNA form, the CDR3 reads TGTGCCAGCAGTGAGGAGAGGAATTCACCCCTCCACTTT. It is translated as CASSEERNSPLHF. The chain is built from TRBV6-4 and TRBJ1-6; unclear D gene. In germline, CDR1 is MRHNA, CDR2 SNTAGT. V was pared by 3 bases and J by 7 bases, with 7 bases between. The CDR3 covers 13 residues.

The V gene is TRBV28, the J gene TRBJ1-2; weak D call: TRBD1 (6 bases). Between the trimmed V and J ends, which lost 3 bases and 7 bases, there was a span of 15 bases. The CDR3 has 14 amino acids. Per germline, CDR1 MDHEN and CDR2 SYDVKM. The CDR3 region has the DNA TGTGCCAGCAGTTTTACAGGGAGGGGAGGTGGCTACACCTTC. It translates to CASSFTGRGGGYTF.

The chain recombines TRBV6-5 with TRBJ2-7; D is unclear. From germline, CDR1 is MNHEY and CDR2 SVGAGI. This CDR3 is built from 15 residues. Between the trimmed V and J ends, which lost 6 bases and 3 bases, there was a span of 18 bases. In DNA form, the CDR3 reads TGTGCCAGCAGCCCCCTAGGTCTCTTGGACTACGAGCAGTACTTC. Its protein product is CASSPLGLLDYEQYF.

V and J are TRBV13 and TRBJ2-7; 8 bases align to TRBD2. Trimming at V came to 6 bases and at J to 4 bases, leaving 11 bases not matched to a gene. CDR1 is PRHDT and CDR2 is FYEKMQ in the germline V gene (reference sequence). This CDR3 is built from 15 residues. CDR3: CASRRSGGRPYEQYF. As DNA, the CDR3 is TGTGCCAGCAGGCGGTCGGGGGGGCGACCATACGAGCAGTACTTC.